These 4 T cell receptor beta chains came from one sample sequenced in a study of neoadjuvant anti-PD-1 for oral cavity cancer. Time point noted: after neoadjuvant nivolumab, at surgical resection. Sequencing used immunoSEQ multiplex PCR; TCRdb keeps in-frame clones, though not all of them. The profile shows 8,300 or so clones, approximately 70% of them singletons. The input for sequencing was PBMCs, taken after nivolumab (anti-PD-1) treatment. These receptors were collected from a person aged 40 to 85 with oral cavity squamous cell carcinoma.

The chain has TRBV19 and TRBJ2-2; D gene unclear. Trimming left V 4 bases short and J 0 bases short, with 6 bases between. The CDR3 consists of 14 residues. Germline values: CDR1 LNHDA, CDR2 SQIVND (reference sequence). Here the CDR3 reads CASSSITNTGELFF. The CDR3 DNA reads as TGTGCCAGTAGTAGTATCACGAACACCGGGGAGCTGTTTTTT.

In its sample, this clone was seen a few times. The J gene is TRBJ1-2, the V gene TRBV6-5; D not resolved. The CDR3 runs 14 residues. With 3 bases removed from V and 4 bases from J, the gap between germline ends came to 12 bases. CDR1 and CDR2 from the germline V gene are MNHEY and SVGAGI. The CDR3 nucleotides read TGTGCCAGCAGTTATCTCCCAGGAACCTATGGCTACACCTTC. Its translation: CASSYLPGTYGYTF.

The chain has TRBV28 and TRBJ1-3; D remains unclear. Germline CDR1 MDHEN, CDR2 SYDVKM. This CDR3 comprises 14 residues. With 5 bases removed from V and 4 bases from J, the gap between germline ends came to 12 bases. CDR3 sequence: CASSARLRGNTIYF. The CDR3 bases are TGTGCCAGCAGTGCGAGGTTAAGAGGAAACACCATATATTTT.

The genes are TRBV6-5 and TRBJ1-5, with 10 bases that match TRBD1. CDR1 and CDR2 (germline): MNHEY, SVGAGI. Trimming removed 4 bases from V and 2 bases from J; junction bases left unmatched: 2. The CDR3 sequence is 15 residues long. CDR3 in amino acids: CASSSGTGGNQPQHF. The CDR3 region has the DNA TGTGCCAGCAGTTCCGGGACAGGGGGCAATCAGCCCCAGCATTTT.